This TCR beta chain was documented in a study of blood T cell repertoires in COVID-19. Study-level background: The origin of the acute and convalescent COVID-19 samples was the United States, Italy and Spain. From T cells, B-cell-depleted T cells, or PBMCs came the material, which was cDNA or gDNA.

In the source study's methods: Estimates of nucleated cell counts were drawn from the amplification of reference gene primers. The method was immunoSEQ multiplex PCR; TCRdb's version includes in-frame clones alone and lacks a portion of them. From that table come the V and J calls and clone size; the DNA was used to work out D and trimming. The data contain 100,000 to 140,000 clones, 80% to 85% of them singletons. Germline assignment: CDR1 SGDLS and CDR2 YYNGEE. V lost 4 bases and J 4 bases, leaving 14 bases between the germline ends. The CDR3 is made up of 14 amino acids. The sample was peripheral blood. The rearrangement uses TRBV9 and TRBJ2-5, with D uncertain. This TCR was sampled from a man in his 70s with acute or convalescent COVID-19. CDR3 in amino acids: CASSLGLVGETQYF. The DNA of the CDR3 is TGTGCCAGCAGCCTAGGGCTAGTGGGAGAGACCCAGTACTTC.